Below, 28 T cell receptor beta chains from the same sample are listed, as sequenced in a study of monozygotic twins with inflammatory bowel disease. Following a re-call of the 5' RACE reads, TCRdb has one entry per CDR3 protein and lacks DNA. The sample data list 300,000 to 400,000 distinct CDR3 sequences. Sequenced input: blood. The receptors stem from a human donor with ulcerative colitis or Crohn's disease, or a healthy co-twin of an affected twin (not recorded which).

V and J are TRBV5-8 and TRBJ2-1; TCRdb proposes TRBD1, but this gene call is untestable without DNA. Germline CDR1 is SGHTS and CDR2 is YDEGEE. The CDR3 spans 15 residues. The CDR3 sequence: CASSAGGQTYNEQFF.

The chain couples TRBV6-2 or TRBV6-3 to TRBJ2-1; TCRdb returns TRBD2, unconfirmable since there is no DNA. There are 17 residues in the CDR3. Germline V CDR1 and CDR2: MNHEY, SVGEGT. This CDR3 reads CASSPSRLAGGPPEQFF.

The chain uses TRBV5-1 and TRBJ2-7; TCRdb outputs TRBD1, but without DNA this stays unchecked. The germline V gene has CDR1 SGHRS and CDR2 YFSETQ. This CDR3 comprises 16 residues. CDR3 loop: CASSLGDRELPYEQYF.

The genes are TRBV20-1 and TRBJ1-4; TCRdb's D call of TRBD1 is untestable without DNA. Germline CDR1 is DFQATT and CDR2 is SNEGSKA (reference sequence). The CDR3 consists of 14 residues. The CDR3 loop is CSARDFGGNEKLFF.

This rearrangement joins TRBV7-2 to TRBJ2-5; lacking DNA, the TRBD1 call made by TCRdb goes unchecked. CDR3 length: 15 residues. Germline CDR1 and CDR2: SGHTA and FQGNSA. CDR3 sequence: CASSSRRDRSETQYF.

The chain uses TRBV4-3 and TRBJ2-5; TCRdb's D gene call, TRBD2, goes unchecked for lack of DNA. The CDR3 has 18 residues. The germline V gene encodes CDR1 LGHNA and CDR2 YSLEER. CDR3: CASSQYPSTSGVQETQYF.

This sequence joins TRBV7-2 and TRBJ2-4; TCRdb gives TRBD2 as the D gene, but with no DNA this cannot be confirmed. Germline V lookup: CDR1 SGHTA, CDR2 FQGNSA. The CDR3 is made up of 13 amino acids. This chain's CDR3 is CASSLEGGRVPYF.

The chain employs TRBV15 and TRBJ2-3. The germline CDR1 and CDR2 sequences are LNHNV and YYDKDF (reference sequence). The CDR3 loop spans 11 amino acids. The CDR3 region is CATRGTDTQYF.

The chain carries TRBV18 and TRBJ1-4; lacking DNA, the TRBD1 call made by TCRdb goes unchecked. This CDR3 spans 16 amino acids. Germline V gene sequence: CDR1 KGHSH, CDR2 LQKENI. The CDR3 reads CSSSPPGTQRREKLFF.

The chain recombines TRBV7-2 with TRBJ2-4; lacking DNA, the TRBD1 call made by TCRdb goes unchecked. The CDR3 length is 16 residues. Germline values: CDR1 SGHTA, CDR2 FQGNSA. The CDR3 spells CASSLDRALAKNIQYF. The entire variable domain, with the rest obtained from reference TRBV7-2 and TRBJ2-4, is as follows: GAGVSQSPSNKVTEKGKDVELRCDPISGHTALYWYRQSLGQGLEFLIYFQGNSAPDKSGLPSDRFSAERTGGSVSTLTIQRTQQEDSAVYLCASSLDRALAKNIQYFGAGTRLSVL.

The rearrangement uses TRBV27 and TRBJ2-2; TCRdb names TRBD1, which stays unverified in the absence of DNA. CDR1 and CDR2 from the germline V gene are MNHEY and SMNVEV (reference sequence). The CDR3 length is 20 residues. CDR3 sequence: CASSFSLGDSPGGLTGELFF.

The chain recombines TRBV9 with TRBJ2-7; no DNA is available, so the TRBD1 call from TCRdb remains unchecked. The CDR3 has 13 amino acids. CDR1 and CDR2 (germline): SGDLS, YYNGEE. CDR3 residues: CASSGRTGGEQYF. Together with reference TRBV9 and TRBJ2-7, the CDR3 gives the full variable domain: DSGVTQTPKHLITATGQRVTLRCSPRSGDLSVYWYQQSLDQGLQFLIQYYNGEERAKGNILERFSAQQFPDLHSELNLSSLELGDSALYFCASSGRTGGEQYFGPGTRLTVT.

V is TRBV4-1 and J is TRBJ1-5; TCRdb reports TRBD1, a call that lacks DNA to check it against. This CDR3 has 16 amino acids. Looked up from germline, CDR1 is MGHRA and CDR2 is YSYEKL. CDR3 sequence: CASSQDGGFGNQPQHF.

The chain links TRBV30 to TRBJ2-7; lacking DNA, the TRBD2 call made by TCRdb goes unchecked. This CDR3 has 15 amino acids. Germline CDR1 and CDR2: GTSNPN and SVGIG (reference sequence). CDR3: CATTHGRAFSYEQYF.

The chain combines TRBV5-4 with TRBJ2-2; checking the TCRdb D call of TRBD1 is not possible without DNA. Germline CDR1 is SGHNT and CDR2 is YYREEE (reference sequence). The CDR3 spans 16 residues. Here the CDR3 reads CASSVPGQGSTGELFF. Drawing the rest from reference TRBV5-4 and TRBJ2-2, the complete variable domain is ETGVTQSPTHLIKTRGQQVTLRCSSQSGHNTVSWYQQALGQGPQFIFQYYREEENGRGNFPPRFSGLQFPNYSSELNVNALELDDSALYLCASSVPGQGSTGELFFGEGSRLTVL.

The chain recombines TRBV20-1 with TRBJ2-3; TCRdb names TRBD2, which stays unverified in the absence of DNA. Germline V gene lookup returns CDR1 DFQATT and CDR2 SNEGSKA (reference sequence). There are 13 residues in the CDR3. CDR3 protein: CSGGGAGTDTQYF.

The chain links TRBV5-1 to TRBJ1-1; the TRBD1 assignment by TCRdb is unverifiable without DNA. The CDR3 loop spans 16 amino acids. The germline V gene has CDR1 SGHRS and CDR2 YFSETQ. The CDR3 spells CASSLGVRTGGTEAFF. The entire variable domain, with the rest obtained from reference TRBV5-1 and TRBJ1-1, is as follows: KAGVTQTPRYLIKTRGQQVTLSCSPISGHRSVSWYQQTPGQGLQFLFEYFSETQRNKGNFPGRFSGRQFSNSRSEMNVSTLELGDSALYLCASSLGVRTGGTEAFFGQGTRLTVV.

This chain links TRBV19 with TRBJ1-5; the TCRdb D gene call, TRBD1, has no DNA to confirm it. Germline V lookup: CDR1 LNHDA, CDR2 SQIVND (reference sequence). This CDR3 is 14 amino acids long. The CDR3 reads CASSYTGTGRPQHF. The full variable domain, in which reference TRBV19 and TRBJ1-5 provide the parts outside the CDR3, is DGGITQSPKYLFRKEGQNVTLSCEQNLNHDAMYWYRQDPGQGLRLIYYSQIVNDFQKGDIAEGYSVSREKKESFPLTVTSAQKNPTAFYLCASSYTGTGRPQHFGDGTRLSIL.

CDR3 loop: CASSLAPLGSVDTEAFF. The chain couples TRBV11-2 to TRBJ1-1. This CDR3 spans 17 amino acids. Germline CDR1 SGHAT, CDR2 FQNNGV. Full variable domain (remainder filled in from reference TRBV11-2 and TRBJ1-1): EAGVAQSPRYKIIEKRQSVAFWCNPISGHATLYWYQQILGQGPKLLIQFQNNGVVDDSQLPKDRFSAERLKGVDSTLKIQPAKLEDSAVYLCASSLAPLGSVDTEAFFGQGTRLTVV.

The CDR3 region is CASSLAVQDGYTF. The rearrangement links TRBV7-7 to TRBJ1-2. From germline, CDR1 is SSHAT and CDR2 FNYEAQ (reference sequence). The CDR3 length is 13 residues.

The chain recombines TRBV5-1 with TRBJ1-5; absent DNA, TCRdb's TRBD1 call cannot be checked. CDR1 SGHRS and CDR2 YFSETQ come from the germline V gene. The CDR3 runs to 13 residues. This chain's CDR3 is CASMRGPDQPQHF.

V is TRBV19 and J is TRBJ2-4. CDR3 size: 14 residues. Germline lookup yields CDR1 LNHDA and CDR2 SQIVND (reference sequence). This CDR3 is CASSPYSTKNIQYF.

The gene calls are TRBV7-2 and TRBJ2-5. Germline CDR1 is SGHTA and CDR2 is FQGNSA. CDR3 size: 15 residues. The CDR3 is CASSFRNTGGETQYF.

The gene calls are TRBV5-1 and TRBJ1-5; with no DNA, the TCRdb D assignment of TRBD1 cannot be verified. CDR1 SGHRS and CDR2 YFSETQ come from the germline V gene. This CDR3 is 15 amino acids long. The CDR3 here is CASSWTGGLDQPQHF.

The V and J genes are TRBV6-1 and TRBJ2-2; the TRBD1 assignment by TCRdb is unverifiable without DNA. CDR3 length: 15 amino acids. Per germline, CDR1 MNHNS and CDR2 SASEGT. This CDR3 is CASTETLKNTGELFF.

CDR3 residues: CASSSSGGDEQFF. V is TRBV12-3 or TRBV12-4 and J is TRBJ2-1; as DNA is missing, the TRBD1 call by TCRdb cannot be tested. The CDR3 covers 13 residues.

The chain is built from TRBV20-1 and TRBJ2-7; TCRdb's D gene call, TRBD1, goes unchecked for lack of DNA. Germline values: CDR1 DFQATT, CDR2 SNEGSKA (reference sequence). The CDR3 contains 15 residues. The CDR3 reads CSANGQVRGSYEQYF.

This CDR3 is CASVPTGGSSYNEQFF. The chain links TRBV12-3 or TRBV12-4 to TRBJ2-1; TCRdb gives TRBD1 as the D gene, but with no DNA this cannot be confirmed. This CDR3 has 16 amino acids.